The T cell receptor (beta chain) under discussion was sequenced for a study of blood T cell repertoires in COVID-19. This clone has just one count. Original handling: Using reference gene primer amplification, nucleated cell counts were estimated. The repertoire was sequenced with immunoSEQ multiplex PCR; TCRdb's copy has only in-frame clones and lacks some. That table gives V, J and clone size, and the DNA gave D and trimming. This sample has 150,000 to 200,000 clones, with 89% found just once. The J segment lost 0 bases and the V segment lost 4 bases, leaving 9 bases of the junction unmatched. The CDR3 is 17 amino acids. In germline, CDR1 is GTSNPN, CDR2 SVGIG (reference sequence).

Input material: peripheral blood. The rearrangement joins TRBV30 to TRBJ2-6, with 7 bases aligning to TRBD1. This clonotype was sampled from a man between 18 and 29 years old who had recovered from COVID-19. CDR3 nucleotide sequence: TGTGCCTGGACTACAGACAGGGTCCGCTCTGGGGCCAACGTCCTGACTTTC. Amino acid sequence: CAWTTDRVRSGANVLTF.